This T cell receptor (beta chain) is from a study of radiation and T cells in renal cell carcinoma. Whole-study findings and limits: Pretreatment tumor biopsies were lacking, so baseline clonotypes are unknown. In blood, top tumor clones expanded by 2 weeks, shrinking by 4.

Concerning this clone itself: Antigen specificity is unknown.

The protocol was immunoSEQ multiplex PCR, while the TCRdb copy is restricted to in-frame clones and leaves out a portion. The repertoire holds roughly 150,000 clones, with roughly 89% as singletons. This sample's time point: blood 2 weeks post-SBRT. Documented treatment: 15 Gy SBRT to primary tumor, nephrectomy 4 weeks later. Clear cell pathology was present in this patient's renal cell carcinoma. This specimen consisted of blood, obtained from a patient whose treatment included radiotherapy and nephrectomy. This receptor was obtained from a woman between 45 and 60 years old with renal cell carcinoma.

The CDR3 DNA reads TGTGCCAGCAGCCCAGGGGGGAGCAATCAGCCCCAGCATTTT. This encodes CASSPGGSNQPQHF. The chain employs TRBV5-4 and TRBJ1-5, with 7 bases fitting TRBD1. J was trimmed by 1 base and V by 4 bases; bases with no gene match: 2. The CDR3 extends over 14 amino acids. Germline CDR1 SGHNT, CDR2 YYREEE (reference sequence).